These 12 T cell receptor beta chains originate from one sample sequenced in a study of T-cell reconstitution after alpha-beta-depleted transplantation in children. Researchers prepared the TCRbeta library using unique molecular identifiers, the study reports. TCRdb called the PCR reads again in MiXCR, with one record for every CDR3 protein. The sample lists approximately 300,000 distinct CDR3 sequences; 6.5% to 9% were seen once. No antigen has been identified for these receptors. General study points: Among T cells one year after transplant, newly produced cells accounted for most counts and diversity.

Material: peripheral blood, obtained 360 days after TCRalphabeta/CD19-depleted stem cell transplant. The source is a female patient younger than 10 who had a stem cell transplant for Fanconi anemia, so the T cells may come from the graft donor.

This chain uses TRBV4-2 with TRBJ2-7, with 7 bases that match TRBD2. V dropped 0 bases and J dropped 7; count of bases not matched to a gene: 9. This CDR3 comprises 15 residues. Germline loops: CDR1 LGHNA, CDR2 YNFKEQ. Here the CDR3 reads CASSQDRAGVWEQYF. The CDR3 nucleotides read TGTGCCAGCAGCCAAGATCGCGCGGGAGTGTGGGAGCAGTACTTC.

The chain has TRBV27 and TRBJ2-7; the match to TRBD1 covers 9 bases. Germline V CDR1 and CDR2: MNHEY, SMNVEV (reference sequence). The CDR3 runs 14 residues. As DNA, the CDR3 is TGTGCCAGCAGTCACGGACAGGGGAACTACGAGCAGAACGTC. It yields the protein CASSHGQGNYEQNV.

In this sample, this clonotype turned up many times. The gene calls are TRBV7-9 and TRBJ2-1, with D maybe TRBD2 (6 bases). CDR1 is SEHNR, CDR2 FQNEAQ, per germline (reference sequence). Deletions cut 7 bases from V and 9 bases from J, with 13 bases between. This CDR3 has 12 residues. DNA for the CDR3: TGTGCCAGCACCCGACTAGTCGGTGAGCAGTTCTTC. It is translated as CASTRLVGEQFF.

This chain links TRBV20-1 with TRBJ1-2; D may be TRBD1 (5 bases). V lost 2 bases, J lost 7 bases, and 20 bases lay in between. The CDR3 contains 15 residues. Germline CDR1 DFQATT, CDR2 SNEGSKA (reference sequence). As DNA, the CDR3 is TGCAGTGCTAGACCCCCCGGGGCTAGTTTCGGTGGCTACACCTTC. It specifies CSARPPGASFGGYTF.

This clonotype came up many times. The chain uses TRBV4-1 and TRBJ1-2, with 7 positions matching TRBD1. Germline assignment: CDR1 MGHRA and CDR2 YSYEKL. The CDR3 length is 13 residues. V was clipped by 0 bases and J by 8 bases; unmatched bases: 3. CDR3 sequence reads: CASSQETGWGYTF. As DNA, the CDR3 is TGCGCCAGCAGCCAAGAGACAGGGTGGGGCTACACCTTC.

This clonotype was detected many times. The V gene is TRBV20-1, the J gene TRBJ1-1, with D unresolved. CDR1 DFQATT and CDR2 SNEGSKA come from the germline V gene (reference sequence). V was clipped by 4 bases and J by 11 bases, with 5 bases between them. The CDR3 is made up of 8 amino acids. The CDR3 is CSAKGAFF. The DNA of the CDR3 is TGCAGTGCTAAGGGTGCTTTCTTT.

In this sample, this clonotype turned up a few times. The V gene is TRBV9, the J gene TRBJ1-2; perhaps TRBD1 as D (6 bases). CDR1 and CDR2 from the germline V gene are SGDLS and YYNGEE. V dropped 0 bases and J dropped 0 bases, with 15 bases sitting between them. The CDR3 has 17 residues. The CDR3 DNA reads TGTGCCAGCAGCGTAGAAACAGGGTATGCTTCTAACTATGGCTACACCTTC. Translation: CASSVETGYASNYGYTF.

In its sample, this clonotype was seen many times. V and J are TRBV12-3 or TRBV12-4 and TRBJ2-1; D ambiguous. This CDR3 has 16 amino acids. The V and J ends lost 3 bases and 0 bases respectively, with 12 bases between them. The CDR3: CASSLSTMSSYNEQFF. CDR3 bases: TGTGCCAGCAGTTTGTCCACCATGAGCTCCTACAATGAGCAGTTCTTC.

There are a few counts of this clonotype. The V gene is TRBV20-1, the J gene TRBJ1-6; no clear D. Trimming removed 0 bases from V and 9 bases from J, with 24 bases in between. The CDR3 totals 18 residues. CDR1 is DFQATT and CDR2 is SNEGSKA in the germline V gene (reference sequence). The CDR3 bases are TGCAGTGCTAGAGACAATAGGCGGGAGGGAGTGGTTGGTTCACCCCTCCACTTT. Translated: CSARDNRREGVVGSPLHF.

The sample holds a few counts of this clonotype. The chain uses TRBV28 and TRBJ2-3, with 10 bases fitting TRBD1. Germline V gene lookup returns CDR1 MDHEN and CDR2 SYDVKM. The CDR3 spans 16 residues. The trim removed 1 base at V and 2 bases at J, leaving 3 bases unmatched. CDR3 region: CASSLSGTGATDTQYF. The CDR3 DNA is TGTGCCAGCAGTTTATCCGGGACAGGGGCCACAGATACGCAGTATTTT. The complete variable domain, with remaining parts taken from reference TRBV28 and TRBJ2-3, reads DVKVTQSSRYLVKRTGEKVFLECVQDMDHENMFWYRQDPGLGLRLIYFSYDVKMKEKGDIPEGYSVSREKKERFSLILESASTNQTSMYLCASSLSGTGATDTQYFGPGTRLTVL.

This clonotype was counted ten times or more. The V gene is TRBV5-1, the J gene TRBJ1-1, with TRBD1 identical over 7 bases. Germline values: CDR1 SGHRS, CDR2 YFSETQ. This CDR3 has 16 residues. Trimming cost V 6 bases and J 3 bases; bases outside gene matches: 14. The CDR3: CASKKGALTVDTEAFF. The CDR3 nucleotides are TGCGCCAGCAAAAAGGGGGCCCTGACGGTGGACACTGAAGCTTTCTTT.

This clonotype was found a few times. This sequence joins TRBV4-2 and TRBJ1-2; 7 bases fit TRBD1. CDR1 and CDR2 from the germline V gene are LGHNA and YNFKEQ. The length of the CDR3 is 16 residues. Trimming cost V 5 bases and J 2 bases; bases outside gene matches: 11. The CDR3 reads CASSATVQGGNYGYTF. CDR3 nucleotides: TGTGCCAGCAGCGCTACGGTCCAGGGGGGGAACTATGGCTACACCTTC.